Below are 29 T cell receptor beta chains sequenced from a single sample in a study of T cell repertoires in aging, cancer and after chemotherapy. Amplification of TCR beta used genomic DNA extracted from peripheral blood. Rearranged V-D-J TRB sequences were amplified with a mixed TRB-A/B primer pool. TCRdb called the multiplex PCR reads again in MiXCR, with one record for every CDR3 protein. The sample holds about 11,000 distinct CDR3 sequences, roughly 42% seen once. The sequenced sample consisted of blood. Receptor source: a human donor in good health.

The CDR3 DNA sequence: TGCAGTGCTAGAGATGTCGGACTAGCGGGAGAGACCCAGTACTTC. Amino acid sequence: CSARDVGLAGETQYF. The chain has TRBV20-1 and TRBJ2-5, with 11 bases identical to TRBD2. The germline V gene encodes CDR1 DFQATT and CDR2 SNEGSKA (reference sequence). This CDR3 contains 15 residues. The ends lost 0 bases at V and 4 bases at J; junction bases unmatched: 4.

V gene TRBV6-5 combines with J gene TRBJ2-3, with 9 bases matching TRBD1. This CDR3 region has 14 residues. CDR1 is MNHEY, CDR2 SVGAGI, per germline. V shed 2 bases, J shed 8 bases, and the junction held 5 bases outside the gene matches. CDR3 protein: CASSYGQGQGTQYF. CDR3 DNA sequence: TGTGCCAGCAGTTACGGACAGGGACAGGGTACGCAGTATTTT.

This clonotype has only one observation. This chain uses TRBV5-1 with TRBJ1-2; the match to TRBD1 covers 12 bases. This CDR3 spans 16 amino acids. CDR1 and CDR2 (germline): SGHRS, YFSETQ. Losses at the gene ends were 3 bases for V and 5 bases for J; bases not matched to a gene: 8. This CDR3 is CASSSGTGGKEYGYTF. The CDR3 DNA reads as TGCGCCAGCAGCTCTGGGACAGGGGGCAAAGAGTATGGCTACACCTTC.

This CDR3 reads CASSLWQNNSPLHF. CDR3 nucleotide sequence: TGTGCCAGCAGTTTATGGCAGAATAATTCACCCCTCCACTTT. The chain combines TRBV28 with TRBJ1-6, with D hard to call. The germline V and J ends were trimmed by 0 bases and 5 bases, with 5 bases remaining between them. Germline CDR1 is MDHEN and CDR2 is SYDVKM. The CDR3 loop spans 14 amino acids.

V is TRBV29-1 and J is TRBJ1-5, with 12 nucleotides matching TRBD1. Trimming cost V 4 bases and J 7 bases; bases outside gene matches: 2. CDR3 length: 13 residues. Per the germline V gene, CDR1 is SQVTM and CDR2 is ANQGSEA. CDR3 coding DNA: TGCAGCGTTGTGGGGACAGGGGGCCAGCCCCAGCATTTT. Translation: CSVVGTGGQPQHF.

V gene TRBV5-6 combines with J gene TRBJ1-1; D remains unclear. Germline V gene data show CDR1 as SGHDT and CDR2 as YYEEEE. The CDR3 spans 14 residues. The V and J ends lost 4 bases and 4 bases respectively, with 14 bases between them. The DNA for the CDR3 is TGTGCCAGCAGCCCACCGACGGCGTTCACTGAAGCTTTCTTT. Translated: CASSPPTAFTEAFF.

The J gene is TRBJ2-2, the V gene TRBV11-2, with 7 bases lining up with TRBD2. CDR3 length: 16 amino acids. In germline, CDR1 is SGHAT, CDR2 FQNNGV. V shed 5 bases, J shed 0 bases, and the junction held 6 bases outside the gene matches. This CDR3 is CASSAGVPSNTGELFF. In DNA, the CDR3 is TGTGCCAGCAGCGCGGGAGTACCGTCGAACACCGGGGAGCTGTTTTTT. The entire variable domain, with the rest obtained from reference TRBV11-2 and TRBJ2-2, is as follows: EAGVAQSPRYKIIEKRQSVAFWCNPISGHATLYWYQQILGQGPKLLIQFQNNGVVDDSQLPKDRFSAERLKGVDSTLKIQPAKLEDSAVYLCASSAGVPSNTGELFFGEGSRLTVL.

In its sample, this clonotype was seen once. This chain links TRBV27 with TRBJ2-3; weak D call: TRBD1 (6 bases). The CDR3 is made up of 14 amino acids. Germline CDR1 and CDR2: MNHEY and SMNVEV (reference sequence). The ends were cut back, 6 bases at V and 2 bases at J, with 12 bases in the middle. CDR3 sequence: CASSFTGPTDTQYF. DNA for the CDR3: TGTGCCAGCAGCTTTACAGGGCCCACAGATACGCAGTATTTT.

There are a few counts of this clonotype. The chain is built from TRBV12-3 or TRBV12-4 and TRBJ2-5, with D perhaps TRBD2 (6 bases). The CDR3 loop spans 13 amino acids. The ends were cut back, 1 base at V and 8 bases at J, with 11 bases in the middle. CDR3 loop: CASSLDGGTTQYF. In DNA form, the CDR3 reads TGTGCCAGCAGTTTAGACGGGGGAACCACCCAGTACTTC.

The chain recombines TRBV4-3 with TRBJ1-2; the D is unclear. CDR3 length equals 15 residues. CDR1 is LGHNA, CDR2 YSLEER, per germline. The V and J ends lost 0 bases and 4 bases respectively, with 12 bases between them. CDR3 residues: CASSQDRVKGYGYTF. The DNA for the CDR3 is TGCGCCAGCAGCCAAGATCGCGTGAAGGGCTATGGCTACACCTTC.

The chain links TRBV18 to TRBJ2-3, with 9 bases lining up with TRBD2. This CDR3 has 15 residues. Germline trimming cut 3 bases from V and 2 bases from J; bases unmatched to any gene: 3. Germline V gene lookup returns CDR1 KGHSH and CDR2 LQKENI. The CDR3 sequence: CASSPTSGLTDTQYF. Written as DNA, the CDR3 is TGTGCCAGCTCACCGACTAGCGGACTCACAGATACGCAGTATTTT.

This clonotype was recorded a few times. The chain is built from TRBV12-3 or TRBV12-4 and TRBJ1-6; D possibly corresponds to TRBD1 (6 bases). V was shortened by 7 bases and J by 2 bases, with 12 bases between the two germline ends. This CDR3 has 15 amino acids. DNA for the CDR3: TGTGCCAGCACCCGAGACAGGACCTATAATTCACCCCTCCACTTT. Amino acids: CASTRDRTYNSPLHF.

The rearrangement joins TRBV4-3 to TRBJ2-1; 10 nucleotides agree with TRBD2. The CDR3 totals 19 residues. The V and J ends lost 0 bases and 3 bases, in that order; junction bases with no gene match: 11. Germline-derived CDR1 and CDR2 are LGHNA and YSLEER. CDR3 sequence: CASSQDGPPSGSFYNEQFF. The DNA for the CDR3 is TGCGCCAGCAGCCAAGATGGGCCCCCTAGCGGGAGCTTCTACAATGAGCAGTTCTTC.

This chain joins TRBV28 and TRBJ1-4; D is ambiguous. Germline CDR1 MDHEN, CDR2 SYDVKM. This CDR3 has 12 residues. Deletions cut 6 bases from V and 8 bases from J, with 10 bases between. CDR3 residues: CASRGFEEKLFF. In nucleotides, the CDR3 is TGTGCCAGCAGAGGGTTTGAAGAAAAACTGTTTTTT.

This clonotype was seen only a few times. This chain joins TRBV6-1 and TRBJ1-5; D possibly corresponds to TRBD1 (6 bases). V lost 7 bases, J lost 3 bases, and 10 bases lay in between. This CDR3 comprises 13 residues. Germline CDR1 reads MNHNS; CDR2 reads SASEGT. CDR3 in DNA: TGTGCCAGCAATGGACAGTTCAATCAGCCCCAGCATTTT. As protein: CASNGQFNQPQHF.

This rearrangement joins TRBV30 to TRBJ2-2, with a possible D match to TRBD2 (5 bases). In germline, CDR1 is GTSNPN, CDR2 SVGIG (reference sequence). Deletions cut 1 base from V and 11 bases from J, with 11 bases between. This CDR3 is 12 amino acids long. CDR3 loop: CAWSGTVGELFF. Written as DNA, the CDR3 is TGTGCCTGGAGTGGGACTGTGGGAGAGCTGTTTTTT.

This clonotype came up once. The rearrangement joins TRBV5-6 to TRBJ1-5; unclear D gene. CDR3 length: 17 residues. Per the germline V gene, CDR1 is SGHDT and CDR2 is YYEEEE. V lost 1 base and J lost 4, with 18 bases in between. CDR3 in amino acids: CASSLFRLRGPNQPQHF. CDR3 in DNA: TGTGCCAGCAGCTTGTTTCGTCTTCGAGGGCCTAATCAGCCCCAGCATTTT.

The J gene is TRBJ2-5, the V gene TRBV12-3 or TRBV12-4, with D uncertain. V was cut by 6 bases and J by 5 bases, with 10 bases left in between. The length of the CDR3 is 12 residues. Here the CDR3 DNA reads TGTGCCAGCAGGGAGCCTGGTGAGACCCAGTACTTC. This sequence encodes CASREPGETQYF.

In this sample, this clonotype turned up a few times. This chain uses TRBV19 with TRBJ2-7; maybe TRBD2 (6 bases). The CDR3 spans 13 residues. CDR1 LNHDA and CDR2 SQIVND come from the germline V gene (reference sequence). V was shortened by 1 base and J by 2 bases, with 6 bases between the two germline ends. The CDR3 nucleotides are TGTGCCAGTAGTATAGGGACTACCTACGAGCAGTACTTC. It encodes CASSIGTTYEQYF.

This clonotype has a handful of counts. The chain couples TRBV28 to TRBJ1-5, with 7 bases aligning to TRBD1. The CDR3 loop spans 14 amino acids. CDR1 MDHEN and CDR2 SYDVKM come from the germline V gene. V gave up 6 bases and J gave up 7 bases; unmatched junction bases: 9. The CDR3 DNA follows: TGTGCCAGCAGAGATGACAGGGTAGGACAGCCCCAGCATTTT. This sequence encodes CASRDDRVGQPQHF. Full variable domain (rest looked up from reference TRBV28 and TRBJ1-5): DVKVTQSSRYLVKRTGEKVFLECVQDMDHENMFWYRQDPGLGLRLIYFSYDVKMKEKGDIPEGYSVSREKKERFSLILESASTNQTSMYLCASRDDRVGQPQHFGDGTRLSIL.

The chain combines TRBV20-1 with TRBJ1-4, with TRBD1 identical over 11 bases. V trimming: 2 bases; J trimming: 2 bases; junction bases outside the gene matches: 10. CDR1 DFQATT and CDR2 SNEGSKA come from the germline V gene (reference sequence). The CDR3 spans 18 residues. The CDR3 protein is CSARRGTGGSRTNEKLFF. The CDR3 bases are TGCAGTGCTAGAAGAGGGACAGGGGGATCGAGGACTAATGAAAAACTGTTTTTT.

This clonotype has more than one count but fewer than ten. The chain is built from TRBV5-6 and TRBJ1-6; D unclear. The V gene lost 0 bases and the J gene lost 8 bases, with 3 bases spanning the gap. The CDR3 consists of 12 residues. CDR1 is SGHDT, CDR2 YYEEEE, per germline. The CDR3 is CASSLVDSPLHF. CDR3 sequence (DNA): TGTGCCAGCAGCTTGGTTGATTCACCCCTCCACTTT. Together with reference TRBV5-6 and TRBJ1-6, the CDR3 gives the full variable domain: DAGVTQSPTHLIKTRGQQVTLRCSPKSGHDTVSWYQQALGQGPQFIFQYYEEEERQRGNFPDRFSGHQFPNYSSELNVNALLLGDSALYLCASSLVDSPLHFGNGTRLTVT.

The CDR3 protein is CASSPPMERNEQFF. DNA for the CDR3: TGTGCCAGCAGCCCCCCCATGGAAAGGAATGAGCAGTTCTTC. V usage is TRBV7-2 and J usage is TRBJ2-1; no definite D call. Trimming removed 5 bases at V and 7 bases at J, with 15 bases between. This CDR3 spans 14 amino acids. Germline assignment: CDR1 SGHTA and CDR2 FQGNSA.

The CDR3 region is CASSLNEQYF. The CDR3 DNA reads as TGTGCCAGCAGTTTAAACGAGCAGTACTTC. The V and J genes are TRBV12-3 or TRBV12-4 and TRBJ2-7; D call uncertain. The CDR3 is 10 residues long. Trimming pared 2 bases from V and 5 bases from J, leaving 1 base between.

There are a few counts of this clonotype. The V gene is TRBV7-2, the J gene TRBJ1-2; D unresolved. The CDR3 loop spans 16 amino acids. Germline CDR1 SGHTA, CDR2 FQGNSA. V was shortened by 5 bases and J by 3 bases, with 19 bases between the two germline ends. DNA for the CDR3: TGTGCCAGCAGCCCCCAAACCCGGCAGCTTGACTATGGCTACACCTTC. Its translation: CASSPQTRQLDYGYTF.

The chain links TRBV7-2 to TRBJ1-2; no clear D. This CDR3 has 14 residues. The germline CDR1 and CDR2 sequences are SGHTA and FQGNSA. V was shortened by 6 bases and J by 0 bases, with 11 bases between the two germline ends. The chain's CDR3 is CASSSRGANYGYTF. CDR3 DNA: TGTGCCAGCAGTTCGCGGGGAGCTAACTATGGCTACACCTTC.

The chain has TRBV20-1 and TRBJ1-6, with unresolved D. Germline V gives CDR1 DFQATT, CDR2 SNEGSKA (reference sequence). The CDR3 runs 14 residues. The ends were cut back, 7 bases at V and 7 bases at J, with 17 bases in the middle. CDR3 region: CSVASGIQNSPLHF. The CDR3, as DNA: TGCAGTGTTGCTTCCGGGATCCAAAATTCACCCCTCCACTTT.

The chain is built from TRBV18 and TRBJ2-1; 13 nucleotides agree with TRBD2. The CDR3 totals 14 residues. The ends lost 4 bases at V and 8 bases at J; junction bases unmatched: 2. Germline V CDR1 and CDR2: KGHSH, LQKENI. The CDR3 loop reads CASSQGLAGYEQFF. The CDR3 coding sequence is TGTGCCAGCTCACAGGGACTAGCGGGGTATGAGCAGTTCTTC.

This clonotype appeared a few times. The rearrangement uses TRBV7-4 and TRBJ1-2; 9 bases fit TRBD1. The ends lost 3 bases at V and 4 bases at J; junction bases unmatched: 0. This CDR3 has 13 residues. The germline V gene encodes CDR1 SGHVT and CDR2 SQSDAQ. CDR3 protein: CASSLGQGYGYTF. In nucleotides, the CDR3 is TGTGCCAGCAGCTTGGGACAGGGCTATGGCTACACCTTC.